These T cell receptor beta chains were read from a single sample in a study of metastatic and nonmetastatic thyroid tumors. TCRdb ran MiXCR on the PCR reads. Among about 53,000 clones listed, 20% to 25% were seen once. The sequenced material came from blood. These receptors came from a female donor with papillary thyroid cancer or a benign thyroid nodule (not recorded which). Some clones in this sample may be carry-over from other donors' samples. Each CDR3 is given with its conserved first and last residue. D genes are given only for firm matches. Size is stated for part of the rows, as once, few or many counts, or as a class when the clone is expanded.

j_call,v_call,d_call,clone_size,cdr3_nt,cdr3_aa
TRBJ2-6,TRBV10-3,NA,few,TGTGCCATCAGTGAGTCCACCCTATCTGGGGCCAAAGTCCTGACTTTC,CAISESTLSGAKVLTF
TRBJ2-7,TRBV18,NA,many,TGTGCCAGCTCACTAAAACCTAGCGCCAACTACGAGCAGTACTTC,CASSLKPSANYEQYF
TRBJ2-2,TRBV30,TRBD2,many,TGTGCCTGGATGGCGGGAGAGGGTGGGGAGCTGTTTTTT,CAWMAGEGGELFF
TRBJ1-1,TRBV6-1,NA,NA,TGTGCCTGCAGTATGAACCGACAGTTGAACACTGAAGCTTTCTTT,CACSMNRQLNTEAFF
TRBJ2-5,TRBV9,NA,many,TGTGCCAGCAGCGTAGGTCTCCAAGAGACCCAGTACTTC,CASSVGLQETQYF
TRBJ2-7,TRBV12-3/TRBV12-4,NA,NA,TGTGCCAGAAGTTTAACCTCCGCCTACGAGCAGTACTTC,CARSLTSAYEQYF
TRBJ2-1,TRBV12-5,NA,many,TGTGCTAGTGGTTTGAGGCGGCTACCTGGGGGAAATGAGCAGTTCTTC,CASGLRRLPGGNEQFF
TRBJ1-2,TRBV18,TRBD1,many,TGTGCCAGCTCCGAACAGGGGTCGCTTTCTGGCTACACCTTC,CASSEQGSLSGYTF
TRBJ2-3,TRBV4-1,NA,many,TGCGCCAGCAGCCGCCTCCTCGGCACAGATACGCAGTATTTT,CASSRLLGTDTQYF
TRBJ2-1,TRBV27,NA,few,TGTGCCAGCAGCGCCGCAGGGGGGGGTAATGAGCAGTTCTTC,CASSAAGGGNEQFF
TRBJ2-3,TRBV12-3/TRBV12-4,NA,many,TGTGCCAGCAGGAACACAGATACGCAGTATTTT,CASRNTDTQYF
TRBJ2-4,TRBV12-3/TRBV12-4,NA,NA,TGTGCCAGCATTGGACTGGGATTGGGCAAAAACATTCAGTACTTC,CASIGLGLGKNIQYF
TRBJ1-6,TRBV6-1,NA,few,TGTGCCAGCAGTGCAATGCTCGCGGGAAATTCACCCCTCCACTTT,CASSAMLAGNSPLHF
TRBJ2-3,TRBV27,NA,NA,TGTGCCAGCAGTTCAGGAGAGGGACTGCCAATCACAGATACGCAGTATTTT,CASSSGEGLPITDTQYF
TRBJ1-6,TRBV6-1,NA,NA,TGTGCCAGCTCTGACAGGAATGATTCACCCCTCCACTTT,CASSDRNDSPLHF
TRBJ2-5,TRBV2,NA,many,TGTGCCAGCAGTGAAGTCATGGGCCAAGAGACCCAGTACTTC,CASSEVMGQETQYF
TRBJ2-2,TRBV19,TRBD2,many,TGTGCCAGTAGTATTACTAGCGGGGGAACCGGGGAGCTGTTTTTT,CASSITSGGTGELFF
TRBJ1-4,TRBV2,TRBD1,many,TGTGCCAGCAGCGGACAGGGCGAGGGGGAACTGTTTTTT,CASSGQGEGELFF
TRBJ2-5,TRBV20-1,TRBD2,many,TGCAGTGCTCCAAGGACTAGCGGCCAAGAGACCCAGTACTTC,CSAPRTSGQETQYF
TRBJ2-7,TRBV12-3/TRBV12-4,TRBD2,few,TGTGCCAGTATTTTAATACTAGCGGGGCCGTACGAGCAGTACTTC,CASILILAGPYEQYF
TRBJ2-7,TRBV5-4,NA,many,TGTGCCAGCAGCTTGGATCCTAGCTCGTACGAGCAGTACTTC,CASSLDPSSYEQYF
TRBJ2-3,TRBV5-1,NA,NA,TGCGCCACCGGATCCGTGCGGGGTTCAGATACGCAGTATTTT,CATGSVRGSDTQYF
TRBJ2-1,TRBV5-1,TRBD2,many,TGCGCCAGCAGCGCCGGCGGGACTAGCGGACACAATGAGCAGTTCTTC,CASSAGGTSGHNEQFF
TRBJ1-4,TRBV7-2,NA,many,TGTGCCAGCAGCCCGCGGACAGCCGAAGGAGGTGAAAAACTGTTTTTT,CASSPRTAEGGEKLFF
TRBJ1-1,TRBV6-5,NA,many,TGTGCCAGCAGTTACTCCCGGGCAGGAACCACTGAAGCTTTCTTT,CASSYSRAGTTEAFF
TRBJ2-7,TRBV28,NA,many,TGTGCCAGCAACGCGGAGACGTACGAGCAGTACTTC,CASNAETYEQYF
TRBJ2-1,TRBV5-1,NA,many,TGCGCCAGCAGCTCGCTAGCGTTTCAAAACAATGAGCAGTTCTTC,CASSSLAFQNNEQFF
TRBJ2-5,TRBV12-3/TRBV12-4,TRBD2,many,TGTGCCAGCACCCCTCCGCTAGCGGAACAAGAGACCCAGTACTTC,CASTPPLAEQETQYF
TRBJ2-7,TRBV20-1,TRBD2,many,TGCAGTGCTAGAGATTTTAGCGGGAGGTTATACGAGCAGTACTTC,CSARDFSGRLYEQYF
TRBJ1-5,TRBV20-1,NA,many,TGCAGTGCTATGGTCAGCCAGTCTTCGAGCAATCAGCCCCAGCATTTT,CSAMVSQSSSNQPQHF
TRBJ2-1,TRBV11-2,NA,many,TGTGCCAGCAGCTTAGGGGACTCTCTAGGGGAGCAGTTCTTC,CASSLGDSLGEQFF
TRBJ1-5,TRBV2,NA,many,TGTGCCAGCAGTGAGGGAGGTAATAGCAATCAGCCCCAGCATTTT,CASSEGGNSNQPQHF
TRBJ2-1,TRBV19,NA,many,TGTGCCAGTAGTATCGGGGACCCGCGCTCCTACAATGAGCAGTTCTTC,CASSIGDPRSYNEQFF
TRBJ1-2,TRBV6-1,TRBD1,many,TGTGCCAGCAGTGAATCAGGGGGCTATGGCTACACCTTC,CASSESGGYGYTF
TRBJ2-3,TRBV27,NA,many,TGTGCCAGCAGTACCCCGGAGCCCACAGATACGCAGTATTTT,CASSTPEPTDTQYF
TRBJ1-5,TRBV20-1,NA,many,TGCAGTGCTAGATACGGTAATCAGCCCCAGCATTTT,CSARYGNQPQHF
TRBJ2-1,TRBV19,NA,few,TGTGCCAGTAGTATAGAGACCTACAATGAGCAGTTCTTC,CASSIETYNEQFF
TRBJ2-5,TRBV18,NA,NA,TGTGCCAGCTCACCAGAGTGGCGGGGCGTGACCCAGTACTTC,CASSPEWRGVTQYF
TRBJ1-1,TRBV28,NA,many,TGTGCCAGCAGGAAGAACACTGAAGCTTTCTTT,CASRKNTEAFF
TRBJ2-1,TRBV24-1,TRBD2,many,TGTGCCACCAGTGACCGGTCAGCGGGAGTATACAATGAGCAGTTCTTC,CATSDRSAGVYNEQFF
TRBJ2-7,TRBV3-1,NA,many,TGTGCCAGCAGCCAAGAAGTATCGGTCCTAACCCGCTACGAGCAGTACTTC,CASSQEVSVLTRYEQYF
TRBJ2-7,TRBV20-1,TRBD2,many,TGCAGTGCTATGCAACTAGCGTCAGCATCCTACGAGCAGTACTTC,CSAMQLASASYEQYF
TRBJ2-7,TRBV5-1,NA,NA,TGCGCCAGCATCTTGGTAGGTGGTCGGGCCTACGAGCAGTACTTC,CASILVGGRAYEQYF
TRBJ2-3,TRBV20-1,NA,many,TGCAGTGCCCCTTCCCCTGCAGGAGCCACAGATACGCAGTATTTT,CSAPSPAGATDTQYF
TRBJ1-2,TRBV3-1,TRBD1,many,TGTGCCAGCAGCGACAGGGAGAACTATGGCTACACCTTC,CASSDRENYGYTF
TRBJ2-7,TRBV18,NA,many,TGTGCCAGCTCGAAGACCTACGAGCAGTACTTC,CASSKTYEQYF
TRBJ1-4,TRBV4-1,NA,NA,TGCGCCAGCAGCCAAGAGGCTCCATGGGTTTGTGAAAAACTGTTTTTT,CASSQEAPWVCEKLFF
TRBJ2-7,TRBV11-2,NA,few,TGTGTCAGCAGCTTAAGAGGGAGTACCACCTACGAGCAGTACTTC,CVSSLRGSTTYEQYF
TRBJ1-5,TRBV5-6,NA,many,TGTGCCAGCAGCTTGGAAAGGGATGGTCAGCCCCAGCATTTT,CASSLERDGQPQHF
TRBJ1-6,TRBV19,NA,few,TGTGCCAGTAGTCTCCTCGCCTTCAGCAATTCACCCCTCCACTTT,CASSLLAFSNSPLHF
TRBJ2-7,TRBV12-3/TRBV12-4,NA,many,TGTGCCAGCAGCCGCAGCGACGAGCAGTACTTC,CASSRSDEQYF
TRBJ2-7,TRBV2,TRBD2,NA,TGTGCCAGCACAACTAGCGGGAGGAACGAGCAGTACTTC,CASTTSGRNEQYF
TRBJ2-1,TRBV9,NA,many,TGTGCCAGCAGCGTAGATTGGAGCGGGACATCCTACAATGAGCAGTTCTTC,CASSVDWSGTSYNEQFF
TRBJ2-3,TRBV13,NA,many,TGTGCCAGCAGCACGAGGGACGGCTACAGCACAGATACGCAGTATTTT,CASSTRDGYSTDTQYF
TRBJ2-1,TRBV7-2,TRBD2,many,TGTGCCAGCAGCTCCGGACTAGCGGGACCCCGATTCGACAATGAGCAGTTCTTC,CASSSGLAGPRFDNEQFF
TRBJ2-3,TRBV20-1,TRBD2,NA,TGCAGTGATAGGTGGACTAGCGGGAGTATCCCAGATACGCAGTATTTT,CSDRWTSGSIPDTQYF
TRBJ2-1,TRBV20-1,TRBD2,NA,TGCAGTGCCGCGGCCGGGACTAGCGAATTGGATGAGCAGTTCTTC,CSAAAGTSELDEQFF
TRBJ2-1,TRBV4-2,TRBD2,NA,TGTGCCAGCAGCCCCACCTCGGGGGGTACCAACAATGAGCAGTTCTTC,CASSPTSGGTNNEQFF
TRBJ2-4,TRBV3-1,NA,many,TGTGCCAGCAGCCGCAACAGGGGGGGATTGGGCATTCAGTACTTC,CASSRNRGGLGIQYF